Following are 10 T cell receptor beta chains from one sample sequenced in a study of T cells in narcolepsy. Clones were read by immunoSEQ multiplex PCR, and TCRdb kept only the in-frame ones, dropping some. The table records 25,000 to 35,000 clones, around 80% of them present only once. Sequencing input: CD45RA- memory CD4+ T cells from PBMCs. The receptors stem from a human donor with narcolepsy.

The V call is TRBV7-2, the J call TRBJ2-7, with D possibly called TRBD1 or TRBD2 (5 bases each). The germline gives CDR1 SGHTA, CDR2 FQGNSA. The V gene lost 4 bases and the J gene lost 4 bases, with 23 bases spanning the gap. CDR3 size: 17 residues. The CDR3 loop reads CASSSTAQGAASYEQYF. CDR3 nucleotides: TGTGCCAGCAGCTCGACCGCTCAGGGAGCGGCTAGTTACGAGCAGTACTTC.

This chain connects TRBV19 to TRBJ1-5; 7 bases match TRBD1. CDR3 length: 20 amino acids. The J segment lost 2 bases and the V segment lost 5 bases, leaving 21 bases of the junction unmatched. Germline assignment: CDR1 LNHDA and CDR2 SQIVND (reference sequence). The CDR3 DNA reads as TGTGCCAGTAGTGTCCGACAGGGATTTATCGGGGCTGGTGGCAATCAGCCCCAGCATTTT. Translated: CASSVRQGFIGAGGNQPQHF.

The chain links TRBV6-1 to TRBJ2-5; D is unclear. The germline V gene encodes CDR1 MNHNS and CDR2 SASEGT. The CDR3 runs to 15 residues. V was trimmed by 1 base and J by 5 bases, leaving 14 bases between them. The DNA for the CDR3 is TGTGCCAGCAGTGAAGTCACAAACCTGCGGGAGACCCAGTACTTC. Protein sequence: CASSEVTNLRETQYF.

The chain recombines TRBV7-9 with TRBJ1-2; no firm D call. This CDR3 has 15 residues. Germline CDR1 is SEHNR and CDR2 is FQNEAQ (reference sequence). V was pared by 1 base and J by 3 bases, with 12 bases between. The CDR3 sequence: CASSLGAADHYGYTF. CDR3 in DNA: TGTGCCAGCAGCTTAGGGGCAGCAGACCACTATGGCTACACCTTC.

This clone was seen more than once but under ten times. The chain joins TRBV10-3 to TRBJ2-7; D possibly corresponds to TRBD1 (5 bases). The V and J ends lost 9 bases and 3 bases respectively, with 9 bases between them. Germline V gene lookup returns CDR1 ENHRY and CDR2 SYGVKD. The CDR3 is 11 amino acids. Written as DNA, the CDR3 is TGTGCCATTGGGCAGGGCTACGAGCAGTACTTC. Translation gives CAIGQGYEQYF.

This clone was seen a handful of times. The chain links TRBV5-4 to TRBJ1-1; D is uncertain. This CDR3 is built from 13 residues. Germline values: CDR1 SGHNT, CDR2 YYREEE (reference sequence). Trimming pared 0 bases from V and 4 bases from J, leaving 7 bases between. CDR3 residues: CASSLGVSTEAFF. Here the CDR3 DNA reads TGTGCCAGCAGCTTGGGTGTTAGCACTGAAGCTTTCTTT. Combining the CDR3 with reference TRBV5-4 and TRBJ1-1 gives the whole variable domain ETGVTQSPTHLIKTRGQQVTLRCSSQSGHNTVSWYQQALGQGPQFIFQYYREEENGRGNFPPRFSGLQFPNYSSELNVNALELDDSALYLCASSLGVSTEAFFGQGTRLTVV.

The J gene is TRBJ2-5, the V gene TRBV19, with 7 bases lining up with TRBD2. The germline gives CDR1 LNHDA, CDR2 SQIVND (reference sequence). This CDR3 has 15 amino acids. V dropped 3 bases and J dropped 7; count of bases not matched to a gene: 11. The CDR3 coding sequence is TGTGCCAGTAGTATTGGACTAGAAAGGCGCGGGACCCAGTACTTC. Translating gives CASSIGLERRGTQYF. Full variable domain (missing parts from reference TRBV19 and TRBJ2-5): DGGITQSPKYLFRKEGQNVTLSCEQNLNHDAMYWYRQDPGQGLRLIYYSQIVNDFQKGDIAEGYSVSREKKESFPLTVTSAQKNPTAFYLCASSIGLERRGTQYFGPGTRLLVL.

The chain couples TRBV19 to TRBJ1-1; D possibly corresponds to TRBD1 (6 bases). The V gene lost 7 bases and the J gene lost 5 bases, with 14 bases spanning the gap. This CDR3 comprises 13 residues. Germline V gene sequence: CDR1 LNHDA, CDR2 SQIVND (reference sequence). The CDR3 is CASTREGGTEAFF. The CDR3 coding sequence is TGTGCCAGTACCAGGGAGGGGGGGACTGAAGCTTTCTTT. Looking up the rest from reference TRBV19 and TRBJ1-1 gives the full variable domain: DGGITQSPKYLFRKEGQNVTLSCEQNLNHDAMYWYRQDPGQGLRLIYYSQIVNDFQKGDIAEGYSVSREKKESFPLTVTSAQKNPTAFYLCASTREGGTEAFFGQGTRLTVV.

This clone was detected only a few times. The chain joins TRBV6-6 to TRBJ2-5; the match to TRBD2 covers 7 bases. Germline loops: CDR1 MNHNY, CDR2 SVGAGI (reference sequence). The trim removed 0 bases at V and 6 bases at J, leaving 10 bases unmatched. This CDR3 has 16 residues. The CDR3 is CASSYSTAGVRKTQYF. CDR3 DNA sequence: TGTGCCAGCAGTTACTCGACGGCGGGAGTTAGGAAGACCCAGTACTTC.

This chain joins TRBV7-8 and TRBJ1-5; possibly TRBD1 for D (5 bases). Trimming removed 3 bases from V and 5 bases from J, with 11 bases in between. The V gene's germline CDR1 is SGHVS and CDR2 FQNEAQ. CDR3 length: 14 amino acids. The DNA for the CDR3 is TGTGCCAGCAGCTTGGGGGGAGGCGATCAGCCCCAGCATTTT. It translates to CASSLGGGDQPQHF.